These 20 T cell receptor beta chains were sequenced from one sample in a study of CD8 T cells in ankylosing spondylitis. Study-wide results and limits: A motif of 7 to 9 highly homologous TCR beta variants was seen as apparently characteristic of ankylosing spondylitis blood.

TCRdb re-derived calls from the 5' RACE reads in MiXCR, one entry per CDR3 protein. In the table there are around 440,000 distinct CDR3 sequences, roughly 18% of which are singletons. The antigens of these receptors remain unknown. The sample consisted of blood, either unsorted or a sorted T cell fraction (not recorded which). These receptors were collected from a male donor with ankylosing spondylitis.

The CDR3 loop reads CASSLAGPNQPQHF. CDR3 nucleotide sequence: TGCGCCAGCAGCTTGGCAGGTCCCAATCAGCCCCAGCATTTT. This sequence joins TRBV5-1 and TRBJ1-5, with D hard to call. Germline V gives CDR1 SGHRS, CDR2 YFSETQ. Trimming took 0 bases from V and 3 from J, leaving 7 bases between them. The CDR3 loop spans 14 amino acids.

Only a few counts were recorded for this clonotype. V usage is TRBV6-2 or TRBV6-3 and J usage is TRBJ2-1; D may match TRBD1 or TRBD2 (5 bases each). V gave up 4 bases and J gave up 1 base, with 14 bases separating them. The CDR3 is 16 amino acids. The V gene's germline CDR1 is MNHEY and CDR2 SVGEGT. In DNA form, the CDR3 reads TGTGCCAGCAGTTCTCGGGACCCCGGGTCCTACAATGAGCAGTTCTTC. Residues: CASSSRDPGSYNEQFF.

This clonotype was seen many times. One end of the junction does not line up with germline, which may come from a read error. V usage is TRBV18 and J usage is TRBJ1-1; a weak D match, TRBD1 (5 bases). CDR1 KGHSH and CDR2 LQKENI come from the germline V gene. The CDR3 extends over 13 amino acids. The DNA of the CDR3 is TGCGCCAGCAGCCCGGGGGGGAACACTGAAGCTTTCTTT. Translating it yields CASSPGGNTEAFF.

The CDR3 reads CSEGTSRSYNEQFF. The CDR3 DNA sequence: TGCAGTGAGGGGACTAGCCGCTCCTACAATGAGCAGTTCTTC. The J gene is TRBJ2-1, the V gene TRBV20-1, with TRBD2 matching over 9 bases. The V and J ends lost 7 bases and 0 bases, in that order; junction bases with no gene match: 4. Germline V lookup: CDR1 DFQATT, CDR2 SNEGSKA (reference sequence). CDR3 length equals 14 residues.

This clonotype has only a few counts. V gene TRBV5-1 combines with J gene TRBJ2-3, with 8 bases matching TRBD1. V was pared by 2 bases and J by 4 bases, with 3 bases of the junction left unmatched. This CDR3 comprises 14 residues. Germline CDR1 SGHRS, CDR2 YFSETQ. The DNA for the CDR3 is TGCGCCAGCAGCTTACAGGGGGGTCCAGATACGCAGTATTTT. Translation gives CASSLQGGPDTQYF.

This chain links TRBV9 with TRBJ2-2; TRBD2 aligns across 9 bases. V lost 0 bases and J lost 8; bases outside the gene matches: 11. Germline V gene sequence: CDR1 SGDLS, CDR2 YYNGEE. The length of the CDR3 is 17 residues. CDR3 nucleotide sequence: TGTGCCAGCAGCGTAGTCGGCGGGAGGGCCCTTGAGGGGGAGCTGTTTTTT. Translated: CASSVVGGRALEGELFF.

This chain joins TRBV5-1 and TRBJ2-5; 8 bases are a match to TRBD1. CDR3 length: 13 amino acids. Looked up from germline, CDR1 is SGHRS and CDR2 is YFSETQ. With V trimmed by 7 bases and J by 5 bases, 7 bases remained unmatched. CDR3 coding DNA: TGCGCCAGCCGACTCGACAGGGGCGAGACCCAGTACTTC. Protein: CASRLDRGETQYF.

This clonotype was observed a few times. This sequence joins TRBV7-9 and TRBJ2-1, with TRBD2 matching over 11 bases. V dropped 5 bases and J dropped 8; count of bases not matched to a gene: 8. This CDR3 is built from 15 residues. Germline CDR1 and CDR2: SEHNR and FQNEAQ (reference sequence). CDR3 in amino acids: CASSPLAGEFHEQFF. In DNA form, the CDR3 reads TGTGCCAGCAGCCCACTAGCGGGAGAGTTTCATGAGCAGTTCTTC.

This clonotype has only a few counts. V usage is TRBV4-2 and J usage is TRBJ2-4; 7 nucleotides line up with TRBD2. Per germline, CDR1 LGHNA and CDR2 YNFKEQ. This CDR3 has 14 residues. Unmatched junction bases numbered 4, after V lost 0 bases and J lost 8 bases. The CDR3 nucleotides are TGTGCCAGCAGCCAAGATGGGAGGGAAGACATTCAGTACTTC. It yields the protein CASSQDGREDIQYF.

This clonotype was picked up many times. The rearrangement uses TRBV29-1 and TRBJ2-3, with D hard to call. The V gene's germline CDR1 is SQVTM and CDR2 ANQGSEA. With 5 bases removed from V and 0 bases from J, the gap between germline ends came to 6 bases. The CDR3 consists of 12 residues. CDR3 residues: CSVRGSTDTQYF. The CDR3 nucleotides are TGCAGCGTTCGCGGCAGCACAGATACGCAGTATTTT.

The CDR3 region has the DNA TGTGCCAGCAGCGGAGGGGGGACTAGCGGGAGGAACTCCTACGAGCAGTACTTC. Translation gives CASSGGGTSGRNSYEQYF. This rearrangement joins TRBV2 to TRBJ2-7; 15 bases are shared with TRBD2. Germline CDR1 reads SNHLY; CDR2 reads FYNNEI. The CDR3 covers 18 residues. The V gene end was trimmed by 6 bases and the J gene end by 0 bases; junction bases not matched to a gene: 9.

The chain recombines TRBV5-1 with TRBJ2-2; 7 bases fit TRBD1. The J segment lost 7 bases and the V segment lost 5 bases, leaving 17 bases of the junction unmatched. This CDR3 is 17 amino acids long. Looked up from germline, CDR1 is SGHRS and CDR2 is YFSETQ. This CDR3 reads CASRKILQGTSGGELFF. In DNA, the CDR3 is TGCGCCAGCAGAAAAATCCTACAGGGGACGTCTGGCGGGGAGCTGTTTTTT.

The genes are TRBV7-2 and TRBJ2-2; D unclear. Trimming shortened V by 3 bases and J by 6 bases, and 17 bases separated the two germline ends. Germline CDR1 SGHTA, CDR2 FQGNSA. The CDR3 extends over 16 amino acids. CDR3: CASSFRVGPTPGELFF. The DNA for the CDR3 is TGTGCCAGCAGCTTTCGTGTCGGGCCCACCCCCGGGGAGCTGTTTTTT.

This clonotype was detected only a few times. CDR3 residues: CATKTGVPYGYTF. CDR3 nucleotide sequence: TGTGCCACTAAGACAGGAGTGCCATATGGCTACACCTTC. The rearrangement uses TRBV19 and TRBJ1-2, with D maybe TRBD1 (6 bases). V was shortened by 10 bases and J by 5 bases, with 17 bases between the two germline ends. Germline V gives CDR1 LNHDA, CDR2 SQIVND (reference sequence). This CDR3 is 13 amino acids long.

CDR3 in DNA: TGTGCCAGCAAACCGGGCTCACCTCAGCCCCAGCATTTT. Protein: CASKPGSPQPQHF. The rearrangement links TRBV28 to TRBJ1-5; D unclear. The germline gives CDR1 MDHEN, CDR2 SYDVKM. This CDR3 comprises 13 residues. V was clipped by 7 bases and J by 6 bases, with 13 bases between them.

In DNA form, the CDR3 reads TGTGCCAGCAGCCCAGGGGTCGCGGTCAGCGGTAATGAGCAGTTCTTC. Protein: CASSPGVAVSGNEQFF. The chain links TRBV11-3 to TRBJ2-1; D possibly corresponds to TRBD1 (6 bases). Germline CDR1 is SGHNT and CDR2 is YENEEA. Between the trimmed V and J ends, which lost 5 bases and 7 bases, there was a span of 21 bases. The CDR3 has 16 residues.

This clonotype was recorded a few times. The CDR3 region is CASSEGRTRPGEQFF. CDR3 in DNA: TGTGCCAGCAGCGAAGGCCGGACTAGGCCGGGTGAGCAGTTCTTC. The chain combines TRBV3-1 with TRBJ2-1, with TRBD2 matching over 7 bases. Germline V gene sequence: CDR1 LGHDT, CDR2 YNNKEL (reference sequence). This CDR3 spans 15 amino acids. V lost 5 bases to trimming and J lost 9 bases; unmatched junction nucleotides: 13.

V is TRBV20-1 and J is TRBJ1-1; D perhaps matches TRBD1 (5 bases). The V end was cut by 0 bases, the J end by 3 bases, with 14 bases between. Germline assignment: CDR1 DFQATT and CDR2 SNEGSKA (reference sequence). The CDR3 runs to 15 residues. The CDR3 here is CSARDLRQLHTEAFF. The DNA of the CDR3 is TGCAGTGCTAGAGATCTCCGACAGCTTCACACTGAAGCTTTCTTT.

This clonotype has only a few counts. The gene calls are TRBV15 and TRBJ1-5; possibly TRBD1 for D (6 bases). Germline V gene lookup returns CDR1 LNHNV and CDR2 YYDKDF (reference sequence). Trimming shortened V by 3 bases and J by 9 bases, and 27 bases separated the two germline ends. This CDR3 contains 18 residues. This CDR3 reads CATSSRIVAGAPSRPQHF. CDR3 bases: TGTGCCACCAGCAGCCGAATAGTTGCGGGGGCACCGTCGCGGCCCCAGCATTTT.

The V and J genes are TRBV28 and TRBJ2-7; 7 bases fit TRBD2. V trimming: 3 bases; J trimming: 3 bases; junction bases outside the gene matches: 11. The CDR3 is 16 residues long. Germline V gene lookup returns CDR1 MDHEN and CDR2 SYDVKM. The CDR3 region is CASSFQVGGTDYEQYF. DNA for the CDR3: TGTGCCAGCAGTTTTCAGGTGGGGGGGACCGACTACGAGCAGTACTTC.